This T cell receptor beta chain was sequenced for a study of OX40 agonist ivuxolimab in advanced cancers. Repertoires were generated with immunoSEQ multiplex PCR, while TCRdb's copy carries only in-frame clones and drops some. Of tens of thousands of clones in the sample, less than 90% were seen once. The CDR3 consists of 15 residues. Germline CDR1 and CDR2: MNHEY and SMNVEV (reference sequence). General study results and limits: On average, a greater number of expanded clones characterised CD8+ T cells relative to CD4+.

Comments on this clone: Its matching antigen is unknown. At one end, the junction sequence differs from germline, possibly due to a read error.

The specimen was CD4+ or CD8+ T cells sorted from blood, collected in a trial of the OX40 agonist ivuxolimab. This TCR was sampled from an adult with an advanced solid tumor such as melanoma, head and neck, liver or kidney cancer. The V call is TRBV27, the J call TRBJ2-7, with 13 bases lining up with TRBD2. CDR3 sequence: CASSPGLAGLYGQYF. CDR3 in DNA: TGTGCCAGCAGTCCGGGACTAGCGGGGCTCTACGGGCAGTACTTC.